This paragraph reports one T cell receptor beta chain. Its specificity is unknown. This specimen belongs to a study of cytomegalovirus exposure and HLA in healthy donors. At collection, donors were nominally healthy, but unrecorded immune exposures were probable. Study findings and constraints: Most of the TCR beta V segments (in an earlier analysis) were productive either about 87% or about 30% of the time.

Per the germline V gene, CDR1 is MDHEN and CDR2 is SYDVKM. This CDR3 comprises 14 residues. Trimming at V came to 5 bases and at J to 2 bases, leaving 4 bases not matched to a gene. 13 Jbeta primers and 60 Vbeta primers were used for the PCR. The method was immunoSEQ multiplex PCR; TCRdb's version includes in-frame clones alone and lacks a portion of them. This table holds approximately 160,000 clones, 70% to 90% found once. The rearrangement joins TRBV28 to TRBJ2-7; 9 nucleotides line up with TRBD1. This TCR came from a girl aged 5 to 17 in good health and CMV-seropositive. Source material: PBMCs. Here the CDR3 DNA reads TGTGCCAGCAGTCCGGACAGGGGAGCCTACGAGCAGTACTTC. Translation gives CASSPDRGAYEQYF.